This entry lists 22 T cell receptor beta chains sequenced from one sample in a study of vaccination and CD4 T cells after COVID-19. Treatment denoted: roughly ten-day PBMC culture with coronavirus spike peptide pools or control peptides (ViraFEST assay). The study sequenced cultured CD4+ T cell DNA using the Oncomine TCR Beta short-read assay. TCRdb used MiXCR to reprocess the PCR reads, holding one entry per CDR3 protein. The sample holds 20,000 to 25,000 distinct CDR3 sequences, around 62% seen once. No antigen has been identified for these receptors. The source material was CD4+ T cells from blood, cultured in vitro, sampled before SARS-CoV-2 vaccination. Receptor source: a human donor who received a COVID-19 vaccine.

V is TRBV11-1 and J is TRBJ2-5, with D perhaps being TRBD1 or TRBD2 (5 bases each). The CDR3 extends over 14 amino acids. V lost 7 bases and J 3 bases, leaving 15 bases between the germline ends. CDR1 and CDR2 (germline): SGHAT, FQDESV (reference sequence). CDR3 amino acids: CASKTRSQEETQYF. The CDR3 DNA follows: TGTGCCAGCAAAACTAGGTCACAGGAAGAGACCCAGTACTTC.

This chain joins TRBV7-6 and TRBJ2-3; maybe TRBD2 (5 bases). CDR1 SGHVS and CDR2 FNYEAQ come from the germline V gene. The CDR3 totals 13 residues. The V and J ends lost 1 base and 5 bases respectively, with 7 bases between them. CDR3 region: CASSLVGRDTQYF. The CDR3 DNA is TGTGCCAGCAGCTTAGTGGGGAGAGATACGCAGTATTTT. The full variable domain, with the rest looked up from reference TRBV7-6 and TRBJ2-3, is GAGVSQSPRYKVTKRGQDVALRCDPISGHVSLYWYRQALGQGPEFLTYFNYEAQQDKSGLPNDRFSAERPEGSISTLTIQRTEQRDSAMYRCASSLVGRDTQYFGPGTRLTVL.

The chain combines TRBV11-3 with TRBJ1-1; D not resolved. Germline loops: CDR1 SGHNT, CDR2 YENEEA. With 0 bases removed from V and 0 bases from J, the gap between germline ends came to 14 bases. This CDR3 has 17 amino acids. Written as DNA, the CDR3 is TGTGCCAGCAGCTTAGATTTGTTGGGTAGTATGAACACTGAAGCTTTCTTT. The encoded protein is CASSLDLLGSMNTEAFF.

The chain links TRBV24-1 to TRBJ1-5, with D tentatively TRBD1 (5 bases). The CDR3 extends over 15 amino acids. Trimming left V 6 bases short and J 2 bases short, with 13 bases between. Germline lookup yields CDR1 KGHDR and CDR2 SFDVKD. CDR3 bases: TGTGCCACCAGTCGTCAAGGGGCCGGCAATCAGCCCCAGCATTTT. It yields the protein CATSRQGAGNQPQHF.

There are a few counts of this clonotype. This chain connects TRBV27 to TRBJ2-2, with 7 bases identical to TRBD1. Germline V gene lookup returns CDR1 MNHEY and CDR2 SMNVEV (reference sequence). The ends lost 5 bases at V and 6 bases at J; junction bases unmatched: 3. The CDR3 is 13 residues long. This CDR3 is CASSPTGPGELFF. Written as DNA, the CDR3 is TGTGCCAGCAGTCCGACAGGGCCCGGGGAGCTGTTTTTT.

The table lists this clonotype with a few counts. The rearrangement links TRBV7-6 to TRBJ1-5; D gene uncertain. In germline, CDR1 is SGHVS, CDR2 FNYEAQ. The CDR3 contains 16 residues. V gave up 0 bases and J gave up 7 bases, with 16 bases separating them. The CDR3 DNA reads TGTGCCAGCAGCTTAGCGGCCGGATATACGGACCAGCCCCAGCATTTT. This translates into CASSLAAGYTDQPQHF. Together with reference TRBV7-6 and TRBJ1-5, the CDR3 gives the full variable domain: GAGVSQSPRYKVTKRGQDVALRCDPISGHVSLYWYRQALGQGPEFLTYFNYEAQQDKSGLPNDRFSAERPEGSISTLTIQRTEQRDSAMYRCASSLAAGYTDQPQHFGDGTRLSIL.

The chain recombines TRBV4-2 with TRBJ2-7; maybe TRBD2 (5 bases). This CDR3 contains 14 residues. Germline V lookup: CDR1 LGHNA, CDR2 YNFKEQ. The V end was cut by 4 bases, the J end by 3 bases, with 13 bases between. The CDR3 DNA reads as TGTGCCAGCAGCCTTCGACGGGGAGTCTACGAGCAGTACTTC. Its translation: CASSLRRGVYEQYF.

This chain uses TRBV7-9 with TRBJ1-1; D uncertain. The CDR3 contains 15 residues. V lost 4 bases and J lost 6, with 18 bases in between. Per germline, CDR1 SEHNR and CDR2 FQNEAQ (reference sequence). The CDR3 spells CASSSPAGVGPEAFF. As DNA, the CDR3 is TGTGCCAGCAGCTCCCCCGCTGGAGTAGGCCCTGAAGCTTTCTTT.

This sequence joins TRBV6-1 and TRBJ1-1; TRBD1 agrees at 9 bases. The V and J ends lost 8 bases and 8 bases, in that order; junction bases with no gene match: 3. Per germline, CDR1 MNHNS and CDR2 SASEGT. The CDR3 contains 11 residues. DNA for the CDR3: TGTGCCAGCGGGGGACAGGGAGAAGCTTTCTTT. It specifies CASGGQGEAFF.

The CDR3 here is CASRGGNRQETQYF. The CDR3 region has the DNA TGTGCCAGCAGGGGAGGGAACAGACAAGAGACCCAGTACTTC. The gene calls are TRBV6-2 or TRBV6-3 and TRBJ2-5, with 7 bases lining up with TRBD2. The length of the CDR3 is 14 residues. The V and J ends lost 6 bases and 2 bases, in that order; junction bases with no gene match: 6. Germline V gives CDR1 MNHEY, CDR2 SVGEGT.

This clonotype was recorded a few times. The chain uses TRBV19 and TRBJ1-2; TRBD1 is a possible D gene (6 bases). CDR1 is LNHDA and CDR2 is SQIVND in the germline V gene (reference sequence). The germline V and J ends were trimmed by 4 bases and 0 bases, with 6 bases remaining between them. The CDR3 extends over 13 amino acids. CDR3 in amino acids: CASSRDTNYGYTF. CDR3 DNA: TGTGCCAGTAGTAGGGACACTAACTATGGCTACACCTTC.

The V call is TRBV19, the J call TRBJ1-5; TRBD1 matches 9 bases. J was trimmed by 4 bases and V by 3 bases; bases with no gene match: 7. The CDR3 runs to 16 residues. CDR1 and CDR2 from the germline V gene are LNHDA and SQIVND (reference sequence). The CDR3 DNA follows: TGTGCCAGTAGTATCCTCGAGACAGGGGGAAATCAGCCCCAGCATTTT. Protein product: CASSILETGGNQPQHF.

J is TRBJ2-3 and V is TRBV20-1; possibly TRBD1 for D (6 bases). Germline CDR1 DFQATT, CDR2 SNEGSKA (reference sequence). The CDR3 spans 14 residues. Trimming took 7 bases from V and 2 from J, leaving 16 bases between them. The DNA of the CDR3 is TGCAGTGTCGACCGGACAGAGATCACAGATACGCAGTATTTT. Protein: CSVDRTEITDTQYF.

This clonotype showed up just a few times. The rearrangement joins TRBV30 to TRBJ1-2; D remains unclear. This CDR3 spans 13 amino acids. In germline, CDR1 is GTSNPN, CDR2 SVGIG (reference sequence). The V end lost 5 bases, the J end lost 0 bases, and 10 bases lay between the germline ends. Written as DNA, the CDR3 is TGTGCCTGGGGGATCGGGACTAACTATGGCTACACCTTC. It specifies CAWGIGTNYGYTF.

The chain uses TRBV7-2 and TRBJ1-3; no clear D gene. Germline CDR1 is SGHTA and CDR2 is FQGNSA. The CDR3 is 13 residues long. V was trimmed by 3 bases and J by 3 bases, leaving 6 bases between them. The CDR3 sequence is CASSLTNGNTIYF. The DNA of the CDR3 is TGTGCCAGCAGCTTGACTAATGGAAACACCATATATTTT.

The rearrangement links TRBV21-1 to TRBJ2-7; TRBD1 reflects the table's D call only, with no check against the DNA. TRBV21-1 is described as a pseudogene. The CDR3 contains 14 residues. Written as DNA, the CDR3 is TGTGCCAGCAGCACCCCGGGACCTTTCTACGAGCAGTACTTC. Encoded protein: CASSTPGPFYEQYF.

V usage is TRBV6-1 and J usage is TRBJ1-6; unclear D gene. CDR1 is MNHNS, CDR2 SASEGT, per germline. This CDR3 contains 14 residues. Trimming cost V 2 bases and J 7 bases, with 9 bases left between them. The CDR3 DNA sequence: TGTGCCAGCAGTGAATCATCGTGGAATTCACCCCTCCACTTT. Its protein is CASSESSWNSPLHF.

This clonotype was observed a few times. The V and J genes are TRBV20-1 and TRBJ1-1; a weak D match, TRBD1 (6 bases). Germline V CDR1 and CDR2: DFQATT, SNEGSKA (reference sequence). V lost 8 bases, J lost 3 bases, and 13 bases lay in between. The CDR3 covers 12 residues. For the CDR3, the DNA is TGCAGTCCTCTGGGGGGGCACACTGAAGCTTTCTTT. Encoded protein: CSPLGGHTEAFF.

This clonotype was seen only a few times. V is TRBV7-9 and J is TRBJ1-2, with D possibly matching TRBD1 (6 bases). Trimming stripped 3 bases from V and 7 bases from J, with 9 bases between. From germline, CDR1 is SEHNR and CDR2 FQNEAQ (reference sequence). The CDR3 covers 12 residues. DNA of the CDR3: TGTGCCAGCAGCTTTCAGGGGACTGGCTACACCTTC. Its protein is CASSFQGTGYTF.

The chain links TRBV14 to TRBJ1-5, with D tentatively TRBD1 (5 bases). Per the germline V gene, CDR1 is SGHDN and CDR2 is FVKESK. CDR3 length: 17 amino acids. Deletions cut 3 bases from V and 10 bases from J, with 25 bases between. The CDR3 DNA reads TGTGCCAGCAGCCACCTGCCAGGGCACCCCACAGGCGAACCCCAGCATTTT. Protein product: CASSHLPGHPTGEPQHF. Supplemented by reference TRBV14 and TRBJ1-5, the full variable domain reads EAGVTQFPSHSVIEKGQTVTLRCDPISGHDNLYWYRRVMGKEIKFLLHFVKESKQDESGMPNNRFLAERTGGTYSTLKVQPAELEDSGVYFCASSHLPGHPTGEPQHFGDGTRLSIL.

This clonotype turned up a few times. The chain uses TRBV20-1 and TRBJ2-1; D is uncertain. The V gene's germline CDR1 is DFQATT and CDR2 SNEGSKA (reference sequence). The V and J ends lost 4 bases and 6 bases respectively, with 13 bases between them. CDR3 length: 13 amino acids. This CDR3 reads CSAKARLSNEQFF. The CDR3 DNA reads as TGCAGTGCTAAGGCGCGGCTATCCAATGAGCAGTTCTTC.

This chain uses TRBV5-1 with TRBJ1-1; 10 positions match TRBD1. Per the germline V gene, CDR1 is SGHRS and CDR2 is YFSETQ. This CDR3 region has 13 residues. The trim removed 4 bases at V and 8 bases at J, leaving 5 bases unmatched. Written as DNA, the CDR3 is TGCGCCAGCAGCAGACAGGGGGCTATGGAAGCTTTCTTT. It encodes CASSRQGAMEAFF.